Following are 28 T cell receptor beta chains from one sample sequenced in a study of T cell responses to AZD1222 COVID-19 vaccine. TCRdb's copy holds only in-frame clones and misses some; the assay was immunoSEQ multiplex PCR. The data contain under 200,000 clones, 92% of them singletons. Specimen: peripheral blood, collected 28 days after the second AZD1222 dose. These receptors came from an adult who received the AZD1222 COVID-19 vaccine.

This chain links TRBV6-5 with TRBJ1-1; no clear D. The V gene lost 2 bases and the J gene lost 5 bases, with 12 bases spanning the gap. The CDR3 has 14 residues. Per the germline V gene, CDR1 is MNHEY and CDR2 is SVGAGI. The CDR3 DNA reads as TGTGCCAGCAGTTACCGAACGGGAGGAACTGAAGCTTTCTTT. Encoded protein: CASSYRTGGTEAFF.

In DNA form, the CDR3 reads TGCGCCAGCAGTCAGACAGGAAGAGCAGATACGCAGTATTTT. Its protein is CASSQTGRADTQYF. The chain joins TRBV4-3 to TRBJ2-3, with a weak D call TRBD1 (6 bases). Germline loops: CDR1 LGHNA, CDR2 YSLEER. This CDR3 has 14 residues. V was shortened by 6 bases and J by 4 bases, with 14 bases between the two germline ends.

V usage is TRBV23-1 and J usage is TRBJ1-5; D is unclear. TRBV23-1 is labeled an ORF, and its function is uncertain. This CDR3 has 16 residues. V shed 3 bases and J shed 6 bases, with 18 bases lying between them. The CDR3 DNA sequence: TGCGCCAGCAGTCACGAGCACAAGGTAATCTTTCAGCCCCAGCATTTT. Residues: CASSHEHKVIFQPQHF.

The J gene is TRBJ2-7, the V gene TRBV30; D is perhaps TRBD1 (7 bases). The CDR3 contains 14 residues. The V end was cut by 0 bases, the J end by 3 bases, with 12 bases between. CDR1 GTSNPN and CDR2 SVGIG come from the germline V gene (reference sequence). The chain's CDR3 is CAWSVPGGFYEQYF. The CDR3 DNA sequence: TGTGCCTGGAGTGTCCCAGGGGGGTTCTACGAGCAGTACTTC. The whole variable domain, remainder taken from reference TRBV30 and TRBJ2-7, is SQTIHQWPATLVQPVGSPLSLECTVEGTSNPNLYWYRQAAGRGLQLLFYSVGIGQISSEVPQNLSASRPQDRQFILSSKKLLLSDSGFYLCAWSVPGGFYEQYFGPGTRLTVT.

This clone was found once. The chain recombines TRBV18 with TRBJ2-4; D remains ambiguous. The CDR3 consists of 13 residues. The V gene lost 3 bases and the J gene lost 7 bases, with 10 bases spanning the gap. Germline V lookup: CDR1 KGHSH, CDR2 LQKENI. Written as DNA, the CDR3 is TGTGCCAGCTCACCGCCTATTGGGAACATTCAGTACTTC. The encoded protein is CASSPPIGNIQYF.

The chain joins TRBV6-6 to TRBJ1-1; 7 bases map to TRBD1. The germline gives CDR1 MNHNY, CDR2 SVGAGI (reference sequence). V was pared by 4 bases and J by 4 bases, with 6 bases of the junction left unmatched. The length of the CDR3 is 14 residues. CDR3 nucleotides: TGTGCCAGCAGTTCTCCCGGGACAGTCACTGAAGCTTTCTTT. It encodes CASSSPGTVTEAFF.

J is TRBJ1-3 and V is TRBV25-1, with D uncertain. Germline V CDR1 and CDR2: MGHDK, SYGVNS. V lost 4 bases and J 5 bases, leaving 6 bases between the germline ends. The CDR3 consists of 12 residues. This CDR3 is CASSALRNTIYF. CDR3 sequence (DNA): TGTGCCAGCAGTGCCTTAAGAAACACCATATATTTT.

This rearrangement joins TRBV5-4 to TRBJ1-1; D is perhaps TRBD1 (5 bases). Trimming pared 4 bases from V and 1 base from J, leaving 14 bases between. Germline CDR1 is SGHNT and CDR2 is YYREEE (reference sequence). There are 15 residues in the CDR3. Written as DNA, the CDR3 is TGTGCCAGCAGCCCATACGGCGGGGCGAACACTGAAGCTTTCTTT. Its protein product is CASSPYGGANTEAFF.

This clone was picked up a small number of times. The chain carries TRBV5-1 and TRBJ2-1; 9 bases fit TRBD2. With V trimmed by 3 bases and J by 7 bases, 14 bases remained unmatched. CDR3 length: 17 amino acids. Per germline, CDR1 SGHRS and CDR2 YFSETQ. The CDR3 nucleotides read TGCGCCAGCAGCTCAGTTCTAGCGGGAACCCAGGGGAATGAGCAGTTCTTC. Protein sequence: CASSSVLAGTQGNEQFF.

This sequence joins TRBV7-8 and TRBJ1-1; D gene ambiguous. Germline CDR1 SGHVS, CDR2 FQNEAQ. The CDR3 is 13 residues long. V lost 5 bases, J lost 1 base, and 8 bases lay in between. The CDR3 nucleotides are TGTGCCAGCAGCCGAAGTCCGAACACTGAAGCTTTCTTT. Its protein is CASSRSPNTEAFF.

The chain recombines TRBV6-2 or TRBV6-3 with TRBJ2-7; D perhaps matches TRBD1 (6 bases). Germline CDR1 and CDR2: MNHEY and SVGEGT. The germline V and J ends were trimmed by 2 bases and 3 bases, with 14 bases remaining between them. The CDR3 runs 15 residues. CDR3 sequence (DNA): TGTGCCAGCAGTTACAGTTCAGGGGACCGCTACGAGCAGTACTTC. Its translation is CASSYSSGDRYEQYF.

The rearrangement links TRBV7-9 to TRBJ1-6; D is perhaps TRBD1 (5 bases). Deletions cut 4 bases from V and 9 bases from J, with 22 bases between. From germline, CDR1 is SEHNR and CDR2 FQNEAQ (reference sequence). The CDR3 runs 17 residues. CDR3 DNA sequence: TGTGCCAGCAGCTCCCGGGACGAAGGGCAGGGACCTTCACCCCTCCACTTT. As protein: CASSSRDEGQGPSPLHF.

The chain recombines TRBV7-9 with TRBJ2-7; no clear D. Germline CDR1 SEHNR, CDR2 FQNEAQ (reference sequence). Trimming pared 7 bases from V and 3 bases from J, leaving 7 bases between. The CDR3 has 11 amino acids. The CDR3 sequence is CASTHGYEQYF. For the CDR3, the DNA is TGTGCCAGCACCCATGGCTACGAGCAGTACTTC.

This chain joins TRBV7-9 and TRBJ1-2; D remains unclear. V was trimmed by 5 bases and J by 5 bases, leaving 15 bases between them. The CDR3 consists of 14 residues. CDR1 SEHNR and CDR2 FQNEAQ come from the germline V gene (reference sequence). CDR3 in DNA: TGTGCCAGCAGCATCTTTCAGGCTTCTTATGGCTACACCTTC. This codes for CASSIFQASYGYTF.

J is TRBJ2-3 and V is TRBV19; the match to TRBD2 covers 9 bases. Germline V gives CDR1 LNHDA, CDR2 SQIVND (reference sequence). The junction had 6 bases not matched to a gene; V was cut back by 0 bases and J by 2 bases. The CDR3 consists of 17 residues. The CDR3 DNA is TGTGCCAGTAGTATAGATTATGGCGGGGGGGTCACAGATACGCAGTATTTT. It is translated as CASSIDYGGGVTDTQYF.

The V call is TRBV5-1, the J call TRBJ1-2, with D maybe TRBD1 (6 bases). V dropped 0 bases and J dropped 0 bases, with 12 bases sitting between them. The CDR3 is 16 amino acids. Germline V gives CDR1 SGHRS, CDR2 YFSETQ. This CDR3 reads CASSLGRTATNYGYTF. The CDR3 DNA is TGCGCCAGCAGCTTGGGTCGGACAGCCACTAACTATGGCTACACCTTC.

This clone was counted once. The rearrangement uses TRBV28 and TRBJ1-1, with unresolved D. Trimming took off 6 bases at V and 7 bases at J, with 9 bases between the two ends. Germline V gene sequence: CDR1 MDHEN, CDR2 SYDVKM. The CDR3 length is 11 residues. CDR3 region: CASSLGFEAFF. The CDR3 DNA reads TGTGCCAGCAGCTTGGGTTTTGAAGCTTTCTTT.

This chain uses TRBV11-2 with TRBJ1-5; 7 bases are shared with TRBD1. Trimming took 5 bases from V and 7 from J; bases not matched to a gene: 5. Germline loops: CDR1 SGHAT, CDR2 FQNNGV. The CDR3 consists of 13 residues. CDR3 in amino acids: CASSQGQVQPQHF. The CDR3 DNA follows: TGTGCCAGCAGCCAAGGACAGGTACAGCCCCAGCATTTT.

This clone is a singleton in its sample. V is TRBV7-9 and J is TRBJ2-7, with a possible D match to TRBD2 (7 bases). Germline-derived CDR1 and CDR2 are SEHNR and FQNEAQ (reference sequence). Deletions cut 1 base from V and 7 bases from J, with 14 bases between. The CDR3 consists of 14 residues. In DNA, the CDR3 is TGTGCCAGCAGCTTAGGAACCAGGGGAGGGGAGCAGTACTTC. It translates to CASSLGTRGGEQYF.

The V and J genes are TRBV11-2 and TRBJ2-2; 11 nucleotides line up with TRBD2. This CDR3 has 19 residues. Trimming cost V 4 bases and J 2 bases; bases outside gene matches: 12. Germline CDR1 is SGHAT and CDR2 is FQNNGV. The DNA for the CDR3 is TGTGCCAGCAGCTACGCCTTAGCGGGGGGGTTTCCAAACACCGGGGAGCTGTTTTTT. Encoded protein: CASSYALAGGFPNTGELFF.

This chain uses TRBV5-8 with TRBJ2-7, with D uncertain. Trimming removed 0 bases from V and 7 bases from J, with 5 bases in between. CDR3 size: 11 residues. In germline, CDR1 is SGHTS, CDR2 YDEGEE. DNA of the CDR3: TGTGCCAGCAGCTTGGCTCGTGAGCAGTACTTC. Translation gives CASSLAREQYF. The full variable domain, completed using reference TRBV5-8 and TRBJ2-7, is EAGVTQSPTHLIKTRGQQATLRCSPISGHTSVYWYQQALGLGLQFLLWYDEGEERNRGNFPPRFSGRQFPNYSSELNVNALELEDSALYLCASSLAREQYFGPGTRLTVT.

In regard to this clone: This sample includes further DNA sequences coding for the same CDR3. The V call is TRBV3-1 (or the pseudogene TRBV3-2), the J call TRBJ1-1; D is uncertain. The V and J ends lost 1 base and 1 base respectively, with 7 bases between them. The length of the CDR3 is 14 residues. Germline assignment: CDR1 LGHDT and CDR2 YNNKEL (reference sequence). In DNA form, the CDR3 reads TGTGCCAGCAGCCAAGTGGAAGGGAACACTGAAGCTTTCTTT. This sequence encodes CASSQVEGNTEAFF.

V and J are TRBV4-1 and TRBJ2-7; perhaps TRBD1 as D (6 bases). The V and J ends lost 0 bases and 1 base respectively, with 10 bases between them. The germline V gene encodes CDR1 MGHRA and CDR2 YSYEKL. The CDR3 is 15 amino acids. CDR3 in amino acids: CASSQESDSSYEQYF. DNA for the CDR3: TGCGCCAGCAGCCAAGAATCGGACAGTTCCTACGAGCAGTACTTC.

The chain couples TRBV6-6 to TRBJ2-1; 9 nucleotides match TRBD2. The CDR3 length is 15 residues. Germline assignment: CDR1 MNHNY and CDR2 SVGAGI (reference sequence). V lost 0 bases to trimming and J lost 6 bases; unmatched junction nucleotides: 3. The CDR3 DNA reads TGTGCCAGCAGTTACTCAGGACTAGCGACCAATGAGCAGTTCTTC. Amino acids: CASSYSGLATNEQFF.

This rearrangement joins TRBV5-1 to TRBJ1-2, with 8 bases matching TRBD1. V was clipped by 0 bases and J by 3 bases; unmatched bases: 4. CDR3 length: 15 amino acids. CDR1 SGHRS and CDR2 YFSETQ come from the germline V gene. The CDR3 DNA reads TGCGCCAGCAGCTTGGACCGGGACAGGTACTATGGCTACACCTTC. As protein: CASSLDRDRYYGYTF.

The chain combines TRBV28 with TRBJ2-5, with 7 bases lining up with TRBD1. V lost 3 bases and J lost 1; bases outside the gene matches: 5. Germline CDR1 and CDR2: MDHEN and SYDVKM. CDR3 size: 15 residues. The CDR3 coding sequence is TGTGCCAGCAGTTTTGGGGGACAGATCCAAGAGACCCAGTACTTC. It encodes CASSFGGQIQETQYF.

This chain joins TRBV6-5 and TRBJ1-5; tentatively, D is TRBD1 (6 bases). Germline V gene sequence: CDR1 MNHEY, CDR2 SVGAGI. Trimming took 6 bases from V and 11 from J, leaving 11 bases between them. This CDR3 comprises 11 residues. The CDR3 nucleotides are TGTGCCAGCAGGGGAGGGGGGGCCCAGCATTTT. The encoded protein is CASRGGGAQHF.

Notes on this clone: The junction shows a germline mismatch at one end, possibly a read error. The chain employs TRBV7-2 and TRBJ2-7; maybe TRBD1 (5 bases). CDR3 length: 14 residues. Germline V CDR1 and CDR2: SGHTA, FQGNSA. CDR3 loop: CASSVAGILYEQYF. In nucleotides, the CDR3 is TGTGCCAGCAGCGTAGCAGGGATCCTTTACGAGCAGTACTTC.